This T cell receptor beta chain came from a study of shared clonotypes between healthy human individuals. Overall study results and limits: Lower generation probabilities were found for non-shared clonotypes than for those shared by all four donors. Of the naive CD4 clonotypes, about 5.4% were shared across a handful of donors.

On this clone: Antigen specificity is unknown.

This CDR3 is 14 amino acids long. Germline V gene sequence: CDR1 MDHEN, CDR2 SYDVKM. Trimming removed 5 bases from V and 4 bases from J, with 14 bases in between. The run depth of the assay was deep. TCRdb's table, derived via immunoSEQ multiplex PCR, lists solely in-frame clones and lacks some. This table has approximately 980,000 clones, 60% to 85% appearing once. CD4+ cells yielded CD45RA+ naive and CD45RA-negative memory subsets. This clonotype was obtained from a man between 18 and 29 years old in good health. Material for sequencing was memory CD4+ T cells sorted from blood. Specified subset: CD45RA-negative fraction. V gene TRBV28 combines with J gene TRBJ1-2, with D perhaps TRBD1 (6 bases). The CDR3 region is CASSPQGRRYGYTF. The CDR3 DNA reads TGTGCCAGCAGTCCACAGGGCAGGCGCTATGGCTACACCTTC.